This section outlines one T cell receptor (beta chain) sequence together with its context. The target of this receptor is not known. The junction does not match germline at one end; this may be a read error. From its cysteine to its phenylalanine, the CDR3 spans 15 amino acids. The read is trimmed to its CDR3 DNA, 45 bases read in frame from base 1. From a lookup of the germline V gene, CDR1 and CDR2 are SNHLY and FYNNEI. These data belong to a study of CD8+CD57+ T cells in acquired aplastic anemia (dated by TCRdb to between 2017 and 2018). In terms of the full investigation: DNA extracted from sorted CD4+ and CD8+ cells had a mean of 3.2 ug, with a range of roughly 0.2 to 30 ug. CD8+CD57+ expansion was defined as a frequency above the mean frequency observed in healthy subjects. What the work shows at the level of the full study, not this receptor alone: Approximately 31 CD8+ CDR3 sequences were found in both patients and controls but appeared to be highly expressed in patients and within the immunodominant clones of the patients. Between patients and healthy controls, no significant difference in CD8+ Simpson's diversity was found (P=0.060).

Patients chosen for sequencing had shown expansion of CD8+CD57+ cells by flow cytometry. Severe acquired aplastic anemia was diagnosed in all patients according to International Study of Aplastic Anemia and Agranulocytosis and Camitta criteria. At the time blood was sampled, none of the patients had received any therapy. In the study, sorted CD4+ and CD8+ blood T cells from patients with severe aplastic anemia and from healthy subjects underwent deep sequencing of TCR repertoires. In the USA, patient enrollment took place under clinicaltrials.gov protocols 00001620, 01623167, 00001397, 00071045, 00081523 and 00961064. Ficoll-Paque density gradient centrifugation was used to isolate peripheral blood mononuclear cells. Before DNA extraction, CD4+ and CD8+ T cells were sorted by FACS or by magnetic beads. TCR beta VDJ combination and CDR3 sequence profiling used genomic DNA as the template. TCR repertoire sequencing was run on an Illumina HiSeq 2000. The original pipeline was this. TRBV/TRBJ rearrangement plots, CDR3 size and DJ length profiles, and Simpson's diversity index were used to assess repertoires. The immunodominant clone was defined as the most abundant DNA sequence in deep sequencing data. CDR3 amino acid sequences were screened for sharing across subjects and compared with published repertoires and the VDJdb database. The raw public reads went through TCRdb reprocessing: fastp at Q25, MiXCR clone calling, in-frame beta chains kept. When rows share a CDR3 protein, they turn into one entry using the most common DNA and genes. The V and J calls shown here were made by TCRdb, not taken from the authors' results. Present in this sample are over 150,000 distinct CDR3 sequences, roughly 63% of which were seen just once. The ten largest clones represent about two fifths of the sample.

This chain joins TRBV2 to TRBJ2-7, with TRBD1 identical over 10 junction bases. The material sequenced was sorted CD4+, CD8+, or CD8+CD57+ T cells (not recorded which) from PBMCs. This TCR was recovered from a human donor with aplastic anemia. The DNA sequence follows: TGTGCCGGCAGAGATACCGGGACAGGGGCCTACGAGCAGTACTTC. This translates into CAGRDTGTGAYEQYF.